This T cell receptor (beta chain) was sequenced for a study of response to subunit inactivated influenza vaccine. The J segment lost 8 bases and the V segment lost 3 bases, leaving 11 bases of the junction unmatched. The CDR3 has 16 amino acids. Germline V CDR1 and CDR2: SNHLY, FYNNEI. This clonotype was found a few times. No antigen is known for it. Notes on the study in general: After each seasonal influenza vaccination, few new T cells are recruited, the authors suggested.

Using its own MiXCR run on the RT-PCR reads, TCRdb lists one record per CDR3 protein. The sample contains hundreds of thousands of distinct CDR3 sequences, about a sixth of which appear only once. The V gene is TRBV2, the J gene TRBJ2-3; TRBD2 matches 10 bases. Source: PBMCs from blood, taken 11 to 12 days after vaccination. The sequence derives from a man aged 50 or older who received an inactivated influenza vaccine. DNA of the CDR3: TGTGCCAGCAGTGACGGTAGCGGGAGGACTCGGGGTACGCAGTATTTT. It is translated as CASSDGSGRTRGTQYF.